This entry is about one TCR beta chain. The data stem from a study of shared clonotypes between healthy human individuals. Between the trimmed V and J ends, which lost 0 bases and 5 bases, there was a span of 13 bases. This CDR3 contains 15 residues. Germline V lookup: CDR1 MNHNY, CDR2 SVGAGI (reference sequence). Naive CD8 cells lacked CD45RO, underwent positive selection for CCR7 and left out terminally differentiated effector memory CD45RA+ cells. The assay was immunoSEQ multiplex PCR, and TCRdb's table has in-frame clones only and misses some. Of more than 2 million clones detected, roughly 93% appear once; the ten largest clones hold about 1.7%.

The receptor was derived from a man aged 18 to 29 in good health. Some clones in this sample may be carry-over from other donors' samples. Source material: naive CD8+ T cells from PBMCs. The rearrangement links TRBV6-6 to TRBJ2-5; D remains ambiguous. The CDR3 protein is CASSYSIRPAETQYF. In nucleotides, the CDR3 is TGTGCCAGCAGTTACTCGATCCGACCTGCGGAGACCCAGTACTTC.